A single sample is the source of the 5 T cell receptor beta chains below, sequenced in a study of blood T cell repertoires in COVID-19. Sequenced by immunoSEQ multiplex PCR; TCRdb stores in-frame clones only, minus some. The table has approximately 80,000 clones, roughly 79% seen once; the top ten hold more than 15%. The specimen sequenced was peripheral blood. These receptors were obtained from a human donor in a cohort sampled during active COVID-19.

The rearrangement joins TRBV5-1 to TRBJ1-1; TRBD1 aligns across 8 bases. After removal of 6 bases from V and 0 bases from J, the junction contained 4 bases not matched to a gene. The CDR3 has 14 residues. CDR1 is SGHRS and CDR2 is YFSETQ in the germline V gene. The CDR3 is CASTRTGLNTEAFF. The CDR3 DNA sequence: TGCGCCAGCACTCGGACAGGGTTGAACACTGAAGCTTTCTTT.

The rearrangement joins TRBV7-9 to TRBJ1-6; TRBD1 agrees at 9 bases. The CDR3 covers 14 residues. The V segment lost 5 bases and the J segment 12 bases; nucleotides outside the gene matches: 8. CDR1 is SEHNR and CDR2 is FQNEAQ in the germline V gene (reference sequence). CDR3 nucleotide sequence: TGTGCCAGCAGCCCGGGACAGGGACGGGAACCCCTCCACTTT. Its translation: CASSPGQGREPLHF.

This clone was detected only once. The gene calls are TRBV20-1 and TRBJ1-5, with D possibly matching TRBD1 (6 bases). This CDR3 comprises 14 residues. Trimming removed 3 bases at V and 0 bases at J, with 9 bases between. CDR1 is DFQATT, CDR2 SNEGSKA, per germline (reference sequence). The CDR3 sequence is CSASTGLSNQPQHF. CDR3 DNA sequence: TGCAGTGCTAGTACAGGGCTTAGCAATCAGCCCCAGCATTTT.

This clone was seen many times. The CDR3 DNA follows: TGTGCCAGCAGCCAAGATAGTGGGGGCGGGTCACCCCTCCACTTT. It translates to CASSQDSGGGSPLHF. The rearrangement uses TRBV3-1 (or the pseudogene TRBV3-2) and TRBJ1-6; a weak D match, TRBD1 (6 bases). CDR1 and CDR2 (germline): LGHDT, YNNKEL (reference sequence). CDR3 size: 15 residues. V was shortened by 0 bases and J by 10 bases, with 13 bases between the two germline ends.

The J gene is TRBJ1-1, the V gene TRBV28; TRBD1 is a possible D gene (5 bases). CDR1 and CDR2 (germline): MDHEN, SYDVKM. This CDR3 is built from 13 residues. The V end lost 4 bases, the J end lost 5 bases, and 11 bases lay between the germline ends. CDR3: CASSWGEATEAFF. The CDR3 DNA reads TGTGCCAGCAGTTGGGGGGAAGCGACTGAAGCTTTCTTT.